This TCR beta chain is from a study of T cell repertoires in aging, cancer and after chemotherapy. Points from the study as a whole: Median generation probability rose over the chemotherapy interval in each cancer cohort, suggesting rebound thymic output. Compared with age-matched healthy donors, untreated hematological or solid cancer patients showed higher blood TCR clonality. In cancer patients, declining TCR diversity with age involved lost richness and lost evenness.

A mixed TRB-A/B primer pool amplified rearranged TRB by multiplex touch-down PCR. TCRdb itself ran the multiplex PCR reads through MiXCR, one entry per CDR3 protein. This repertoire shows roughly 7,000 distinct CDR3 sequences, 35% to 45% found once; its top ten account for 14% to 15%. Peripheral blood genomic DNA, not sorted cells or RNA, was the template. V was cut by 2 bases and J by 7 bases, with 3 bases left in between. The germline CDR1 and CDR2 sequences are SGHKS and YYEKEE (reference sequence). The CDR3 spans 11 residues. A word on this clonotype: Antigen: not known.

Sequencing used blood. The TCR sequence derives from a human donor in good health. The chain joins TRBV5-5 to TRBJ1-4; D remains ambiguous. The CDR3 coding sequence is TGTGCCAGCAGCTTCGGTGAAAAACTGTTTTTT. This gives the protein CASSFGEKLFF.